This T cell receptor beta chain was found in a study of blood T cell repertoires in COVID-19 (dated by TCRdb to about 2020). The study in broad terms: Samples from collaborators originated in the United States, Italy and Spain and spanned both the acute and convalescent phases of COVID-19. The material from the prospective study consisted of cDNA or gDNA derived from T cells, B-cell-depleted T cells, or PBMCs. Subjects who had been exposed to COVID-19, were actively infected with it, or had recovered from it provided the deeply sampled blood TCRbeta repertoires that made up the dataset. The repertoires were released in a freely available public database intended as a resource for research on the immune response to SARS-CoV-2. The samples were drawn from two sources: the first 160 participants of the ongoing ImmuneRACE study, and 1,000 to 1,500 subjects contributed by 6 global collaborators. The sample metadata nearly always contained a de-identified subject ID, COVID-19 status, age in years and sex. Where HLA class I and class II types were available, the types were taken from metadata supplied by the sample provider, not from assay-based typing.

Results the study describes overall, beyond this receptor: How much clinical and demographic metadata was included differed by source and by participant, and the metadata was provided uncurated.

TCRbeta CDR3 regions were amplified from genomic DNA using the immunoSEQ Assay, a bias-controlled multiplex PCR. The authors' pipeline ran thus. The number of nucleated cells in each sample was estimated by amplification of reference gene primers within the assay. Sequence reads were collapsed and filtered to measure the absolute abundance of every unique TCRbeta CDR3 rearrangement. For each sample, productive Simpson clonality was calculated by taking the square root of Simpson's diversity index across productive rearrangements. TCRdb stores this immuneACCESS table with in-frame sequences only. Part of the clones is absent; in the studies checked, under half of the shortfall reflects unresolved V genes, and no reason is known for the rest. V, J and clone size are taken as reported in that table, and D and trimming were inferred from the DNA itself. The sample contains 360,000 or so clones, about nine tenths of them found a single time. 3.9% of the sample goes to the ten largest clones.

The junction shows trimming of 1 base on V and 1 base on J, and the gene matches do not reach 6 bases of it. For CDR1 and CDR2, the germline V gene (reference sequence) lists LNHDA and SQIVND. From the cysteine through the phenylalanine, the CDR3 covers 17 amino acids. The CDR3 DNA has 51 bases and is translated from base 1. One collaborating source in Seattle enrolled patients during active infection and followed them longitudinally through the course of disease. Collaborating institutions collected whole blood in K2EDTA tubes following their own protocols. For TCRbeta analysis, collaborators shipped samples as frozen whole blood, isolated PBMCs, or DNA extracted from either of those sample types. Note on this clone: It lacks a known antigen. No quality values exist for individual bases; no much larger clone is one base distant.

The receptor was derived from a woman in her sixties or seventies with COVID-19, enrolled during active disease. The rearrangement combines TRBV19 with TRBJ2-2; 7 bases in the junction line up with TRBD2. Specimen: peripheral blood. The DNA reads TGTGCCAGTAGTATAGTTCGGGCTAGCGGGAACACCGGGGAGCTGTTTTTT. Its protein product is CASSIVRASGNTGELFF.